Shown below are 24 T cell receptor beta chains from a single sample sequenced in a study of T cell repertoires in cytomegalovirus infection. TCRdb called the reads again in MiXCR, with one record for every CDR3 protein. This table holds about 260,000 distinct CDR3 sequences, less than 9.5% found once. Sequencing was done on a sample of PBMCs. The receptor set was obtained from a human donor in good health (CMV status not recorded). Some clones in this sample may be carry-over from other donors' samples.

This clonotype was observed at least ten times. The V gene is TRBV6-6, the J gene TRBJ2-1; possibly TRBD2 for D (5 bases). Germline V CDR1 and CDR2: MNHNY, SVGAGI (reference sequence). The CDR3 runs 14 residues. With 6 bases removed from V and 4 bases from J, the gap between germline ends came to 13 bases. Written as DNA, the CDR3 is TGTGCCAGCAGCCGGGGTCAGCAATACAATGAGCAGTTCTTC. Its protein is CASSRGQQYNEQFF.

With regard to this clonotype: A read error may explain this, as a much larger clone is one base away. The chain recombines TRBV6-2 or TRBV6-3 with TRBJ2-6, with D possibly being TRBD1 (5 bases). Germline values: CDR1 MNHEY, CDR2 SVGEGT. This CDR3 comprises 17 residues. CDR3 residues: CASSQRGRVSGPNVLTF. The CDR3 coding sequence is TGTGCCAGCAGTCAACGTGGCAGGGTCTCTGGGCCCAACGTCCTGACTTTC.

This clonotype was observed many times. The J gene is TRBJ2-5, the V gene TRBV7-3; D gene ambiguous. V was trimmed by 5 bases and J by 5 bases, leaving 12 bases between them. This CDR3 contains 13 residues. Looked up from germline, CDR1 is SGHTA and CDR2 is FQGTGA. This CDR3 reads CASSLRSGETQYF. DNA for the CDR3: TGTGCCAGCAGCCTTCGGTCCGGGGAGACCCAGTACTTC.

The DNA for the CDR3 is TGTGCCAGCAGCTTAAACTTCGGGGATGAGCAGTTCTTC. The encoded protein is CASSLNFGDEQFF. J is TRBJ2-1 and V is TRBV7-2; tentatively, D is TRBD2 (5 bases). The V gene's germline CDR1 is SGHTA and CDR2 FQGNSA. CDR3 length: 13 residues. V was pared by 2 bases and J by 8 bases, with 10 bases between.

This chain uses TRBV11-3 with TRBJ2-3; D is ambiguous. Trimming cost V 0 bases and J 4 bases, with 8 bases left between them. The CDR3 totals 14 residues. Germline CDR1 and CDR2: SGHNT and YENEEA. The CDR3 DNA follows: TGTGCCAGCAGCTTAGAAGCTGGGGCAGATACGCAGTATTTT. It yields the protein CASSLEAGADTQYF.

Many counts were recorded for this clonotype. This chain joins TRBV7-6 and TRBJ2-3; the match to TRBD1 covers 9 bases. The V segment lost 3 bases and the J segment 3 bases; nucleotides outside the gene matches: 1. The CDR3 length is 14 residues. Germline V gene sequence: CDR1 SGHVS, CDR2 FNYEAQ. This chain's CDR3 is CASSLGTGTDTQYF. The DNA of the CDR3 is TGTGCCAGCAGCTTGGGGACAGGGACAGATACGCAGTATTTT.

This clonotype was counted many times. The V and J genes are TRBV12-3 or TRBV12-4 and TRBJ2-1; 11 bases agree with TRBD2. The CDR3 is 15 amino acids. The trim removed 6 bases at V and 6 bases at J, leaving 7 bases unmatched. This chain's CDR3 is CASSRTSGGLNEQFF. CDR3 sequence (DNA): TGTGCCAGCAGCCGTACTAGCGGGGGACTCAATGAGCAGTTCTTC.

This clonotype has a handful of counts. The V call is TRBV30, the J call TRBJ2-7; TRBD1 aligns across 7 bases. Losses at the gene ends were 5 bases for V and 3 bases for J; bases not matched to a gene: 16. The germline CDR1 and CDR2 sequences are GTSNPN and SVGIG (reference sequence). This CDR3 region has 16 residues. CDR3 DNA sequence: TGTGCCTGGCGAAACTTTCGGGACAGACTAAGCTACGAGCAGTACTTC. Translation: CAWRNFRDRLSYEQYF.

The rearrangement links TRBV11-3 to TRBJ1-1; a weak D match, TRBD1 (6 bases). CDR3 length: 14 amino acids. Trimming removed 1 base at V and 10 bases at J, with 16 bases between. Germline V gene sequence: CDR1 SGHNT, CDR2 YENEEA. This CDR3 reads CASSLVQGSGSAFF. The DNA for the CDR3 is TGTGCCAGCAGCTTAGTGCAGGGGAGTGGGTCAGCTTTCTTT.

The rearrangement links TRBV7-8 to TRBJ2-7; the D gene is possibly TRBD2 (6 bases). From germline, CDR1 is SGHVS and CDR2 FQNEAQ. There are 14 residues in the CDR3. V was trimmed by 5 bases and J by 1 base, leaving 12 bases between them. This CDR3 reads CASSAGTSSYEQYF. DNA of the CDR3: TGTGCCAGCAGCGCCGGGACTTCTTCCTACGAGCAGTACTTC.

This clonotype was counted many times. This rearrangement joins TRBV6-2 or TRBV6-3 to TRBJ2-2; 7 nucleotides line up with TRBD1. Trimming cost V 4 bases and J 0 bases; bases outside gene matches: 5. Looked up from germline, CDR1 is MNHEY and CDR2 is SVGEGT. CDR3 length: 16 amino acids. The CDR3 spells CASSSPTGTNTGELFF. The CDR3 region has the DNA TGTGCCAGCAGTTCTCCGACAGGGACGAACACCGGGGAGCTGTTTTTT.

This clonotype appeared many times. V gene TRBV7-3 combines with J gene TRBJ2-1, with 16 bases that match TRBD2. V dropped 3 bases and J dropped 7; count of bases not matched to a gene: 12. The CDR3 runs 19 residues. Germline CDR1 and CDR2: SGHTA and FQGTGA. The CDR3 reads CASSFLPGLAGGRQNEQFF. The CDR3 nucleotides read TGTGCCAGCAGCTTTTTACCGGGACTAGCGGGGGGGAGACAAAATGAGCAGTTCTTC.

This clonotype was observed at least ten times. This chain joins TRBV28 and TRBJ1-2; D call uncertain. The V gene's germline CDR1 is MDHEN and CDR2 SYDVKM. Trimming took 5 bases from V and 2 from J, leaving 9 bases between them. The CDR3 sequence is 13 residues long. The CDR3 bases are TGTGCCAGCAGTCCGACCAGGAACTATGGCTACACCTTC. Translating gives CASSPTRNYGYTF.

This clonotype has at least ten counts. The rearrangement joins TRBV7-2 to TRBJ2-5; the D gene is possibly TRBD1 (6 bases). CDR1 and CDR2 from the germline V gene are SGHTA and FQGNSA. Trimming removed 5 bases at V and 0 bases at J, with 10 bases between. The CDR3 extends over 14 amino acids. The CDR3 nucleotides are TGTGCCAGCAGCCGCACAGGGCACCAAGAGACCCAGTACTTC. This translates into CASSRTGHQETQYF.

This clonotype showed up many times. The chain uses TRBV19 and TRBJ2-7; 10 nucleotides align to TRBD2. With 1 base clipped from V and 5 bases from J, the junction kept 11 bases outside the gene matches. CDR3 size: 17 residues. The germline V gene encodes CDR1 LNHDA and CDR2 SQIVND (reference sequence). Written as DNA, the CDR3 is TGTGCCAGTAGTATAGGCCTAGCGGGAGTGATCTTCCACGAGCAGTACTTC. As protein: CASSIGLAGVIFHEQYF.

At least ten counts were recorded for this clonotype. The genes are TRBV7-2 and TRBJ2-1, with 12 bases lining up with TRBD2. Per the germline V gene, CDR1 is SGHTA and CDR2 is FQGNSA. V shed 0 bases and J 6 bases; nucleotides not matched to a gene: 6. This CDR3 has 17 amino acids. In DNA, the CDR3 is TGTGCCAGCAGCTTAGCGGTAGCTAGCGGGGGGGCCAATGAGCAGTTCTTC. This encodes CASSLAVASGGANEQFF.

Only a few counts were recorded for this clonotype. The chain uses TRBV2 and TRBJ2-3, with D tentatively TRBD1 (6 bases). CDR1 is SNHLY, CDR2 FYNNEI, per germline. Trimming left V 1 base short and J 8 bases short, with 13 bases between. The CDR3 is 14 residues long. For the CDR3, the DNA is TGTGCCAGCAGTGAAGTGGGGGAACAGGGTACGCAGTATTTT. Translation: CASSEVGEQGTQYF.

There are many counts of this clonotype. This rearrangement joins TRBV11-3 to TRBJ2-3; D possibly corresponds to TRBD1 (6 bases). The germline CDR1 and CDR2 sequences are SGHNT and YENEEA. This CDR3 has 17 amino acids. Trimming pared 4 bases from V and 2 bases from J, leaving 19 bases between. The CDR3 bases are TGTGCCAGCAGCTATCAGACCGGGACACTATACACAGATACGCAGTATTTT. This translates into CASSYQTGTLYTDTQYF.

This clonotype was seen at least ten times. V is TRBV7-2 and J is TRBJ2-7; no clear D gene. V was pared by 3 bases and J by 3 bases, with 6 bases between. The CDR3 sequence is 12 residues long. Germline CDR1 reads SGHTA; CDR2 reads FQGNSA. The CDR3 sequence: CASSFSNYEQYF. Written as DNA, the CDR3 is TGTGCCAGCAGCTTCTCAAACTACGAGCAGTACTTC.

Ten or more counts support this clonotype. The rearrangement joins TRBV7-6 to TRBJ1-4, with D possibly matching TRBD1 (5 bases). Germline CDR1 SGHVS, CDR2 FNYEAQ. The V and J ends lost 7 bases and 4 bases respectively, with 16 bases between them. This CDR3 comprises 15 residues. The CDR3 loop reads CASTVLGGDNEKLFF. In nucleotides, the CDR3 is TGTGCCAGCACCGTACTGGGAGGGGATAATGAAAAACTGTTTTTT.

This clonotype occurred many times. The CDR3 protein is CSASGTGGTLSNQPQHF. The CDR3 nucleotides read TGCAGTGCTAGCGGGACAGGGGGTACTTTAAGCAATCAGCCCCAGCATTTT. This chain connects TRBV20-1 to TRBJ1-5; 11 nucleotides match TRBD1. The J segment lost 1 base and the V segment lost 3 bases, leaving 8 bases of the junction unmatched. This CDR3 region has 17 residues. In germline, CDR1 is DFQATT, CDR2 SNEGSKA (reference sequence).

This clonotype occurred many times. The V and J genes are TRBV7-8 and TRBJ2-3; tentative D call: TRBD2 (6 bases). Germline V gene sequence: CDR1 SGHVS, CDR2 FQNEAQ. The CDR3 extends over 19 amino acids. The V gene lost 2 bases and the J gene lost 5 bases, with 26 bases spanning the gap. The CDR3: CASSLLLPRVGSPRDTQYF. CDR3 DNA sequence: TGTGCCAGCAGCTTACTCCTTCCCAGGGTCGGGAGCCCCAGAGATACGCAGTATTTT.

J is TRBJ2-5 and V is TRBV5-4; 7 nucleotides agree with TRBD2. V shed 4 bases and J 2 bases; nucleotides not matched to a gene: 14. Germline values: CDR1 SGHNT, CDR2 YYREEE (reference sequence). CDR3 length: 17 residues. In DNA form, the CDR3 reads TGTGCCAGCAGCCCCCACACATCGGTCGGGGGGCAAGAGACCCAGTACTTC. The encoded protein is CASSPHTSVGGQETQYF.

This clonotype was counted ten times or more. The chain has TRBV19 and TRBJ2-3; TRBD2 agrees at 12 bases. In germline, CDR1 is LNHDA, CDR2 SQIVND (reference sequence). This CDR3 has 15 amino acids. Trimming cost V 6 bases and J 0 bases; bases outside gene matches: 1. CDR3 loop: CASRGTSGSTDTQYF. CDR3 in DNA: TGTGCCAGTAGGGGGACTAGCGGGAGCACAGATACGCAGTATTTT.